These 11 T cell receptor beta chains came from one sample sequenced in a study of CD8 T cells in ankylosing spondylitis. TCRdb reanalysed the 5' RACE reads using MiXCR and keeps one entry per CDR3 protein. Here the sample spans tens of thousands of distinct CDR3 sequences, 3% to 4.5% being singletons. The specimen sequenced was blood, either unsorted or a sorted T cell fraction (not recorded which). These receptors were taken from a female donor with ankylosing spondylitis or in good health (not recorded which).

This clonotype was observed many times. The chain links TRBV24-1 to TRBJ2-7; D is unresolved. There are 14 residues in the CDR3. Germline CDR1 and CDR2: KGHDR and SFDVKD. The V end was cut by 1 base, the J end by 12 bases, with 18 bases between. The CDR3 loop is CATSDFLIVWVAYF. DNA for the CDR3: TGTGCCACCAGTGATTTTCTGATAGTTTGGGTTGCGTACTTC.

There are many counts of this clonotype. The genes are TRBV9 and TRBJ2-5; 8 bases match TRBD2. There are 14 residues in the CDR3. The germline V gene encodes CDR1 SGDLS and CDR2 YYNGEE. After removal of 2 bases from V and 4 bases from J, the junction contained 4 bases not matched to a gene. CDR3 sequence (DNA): TGTGCCAGCAGCGTCGGGGGGGCAGTAGAGACCCAGTACTTC. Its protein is CASSVGGAVETQYF.

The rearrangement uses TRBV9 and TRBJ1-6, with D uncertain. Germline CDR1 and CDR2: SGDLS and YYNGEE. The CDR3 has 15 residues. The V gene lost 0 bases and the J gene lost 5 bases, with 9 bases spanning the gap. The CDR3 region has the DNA TGTGCCAGCAGCGTAGTCCCGGGAGATAATTCACCCCTCCACTTT. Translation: CASSVVPGDNSPLHF.

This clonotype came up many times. CDR3 sequence (DNA): TGTGCCAGCAGCGCAACCTTGCGGGAGCTGTTTTTT. Translating it yields CASSATLRELFF. The chain has TRBV9 and TRBJ2-2; D is unresolved. The germline V gene has CDR1 SGDLS and CDR2 YYNGEE. The CDR3 sequence is 12 residues long. V was shortened by 3 bases and J by 9 bases, with 9 bases between the two germline ends. Combining the CDR3 with reference TRBV9 and TRBJ2-2 gives the whole variable domain DSGVTQTPKHLITATGQRVTLRCSPRSGDLSVYWYQQSLDQGLQFLIQYYNGEERAKGNILERFSAQQFPDLHSELNLSSLELGDSALYFCASSATLRELFFGEGSRLTVL.

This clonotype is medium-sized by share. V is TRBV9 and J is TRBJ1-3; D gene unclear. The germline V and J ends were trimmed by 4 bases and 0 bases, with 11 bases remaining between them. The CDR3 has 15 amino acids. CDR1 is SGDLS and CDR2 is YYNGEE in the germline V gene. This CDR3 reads CASSLEGYSGNTIYF. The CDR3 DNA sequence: TGTGCCAGCAGCCTAGAGGGCTACTCTGGAAACACCATATATTTT.

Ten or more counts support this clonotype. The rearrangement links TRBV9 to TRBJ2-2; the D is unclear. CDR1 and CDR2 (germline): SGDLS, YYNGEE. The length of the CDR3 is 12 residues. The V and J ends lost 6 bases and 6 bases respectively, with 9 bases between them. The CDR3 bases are TGTGCCAGCACGCGCTTCGCCGGGGAGCTGTTTTTT. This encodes CASTRFAGELFF.

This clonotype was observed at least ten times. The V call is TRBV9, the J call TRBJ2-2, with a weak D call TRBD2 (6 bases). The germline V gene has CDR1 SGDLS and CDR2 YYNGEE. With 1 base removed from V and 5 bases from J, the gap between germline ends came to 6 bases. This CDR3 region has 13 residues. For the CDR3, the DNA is TGTGCCAGCAGCGTACTAGCGACCGGGGAGCTGTTTTTT. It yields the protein CASSVLATGELFF.

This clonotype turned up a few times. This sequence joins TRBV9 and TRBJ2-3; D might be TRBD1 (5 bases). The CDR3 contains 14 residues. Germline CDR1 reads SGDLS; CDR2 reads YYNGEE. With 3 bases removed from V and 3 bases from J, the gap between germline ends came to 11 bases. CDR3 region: CASSDSGKTDTQYF. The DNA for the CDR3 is TGTGCCAGCAGCGACTCAGGGAAGACAGATACGCAGTATTTT.

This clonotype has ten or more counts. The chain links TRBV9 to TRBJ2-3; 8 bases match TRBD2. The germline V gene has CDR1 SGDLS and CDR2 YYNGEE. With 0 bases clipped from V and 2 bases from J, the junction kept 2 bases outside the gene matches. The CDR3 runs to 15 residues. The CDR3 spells CASSVAGGTTDTQYF. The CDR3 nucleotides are TGTGCCAGCAGCGTAGCGGGGGGGACCACAGATACGCAGTATTTT.

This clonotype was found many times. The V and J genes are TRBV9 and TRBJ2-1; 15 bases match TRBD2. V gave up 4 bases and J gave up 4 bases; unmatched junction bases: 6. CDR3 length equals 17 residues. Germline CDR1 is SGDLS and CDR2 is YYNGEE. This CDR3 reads CASSSRTSGGGYNEQFF. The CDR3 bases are TGTGCCAGCAGCTCACGGACTAGCGGGGGGGGTTACAATGAGCAGTTCTTC.

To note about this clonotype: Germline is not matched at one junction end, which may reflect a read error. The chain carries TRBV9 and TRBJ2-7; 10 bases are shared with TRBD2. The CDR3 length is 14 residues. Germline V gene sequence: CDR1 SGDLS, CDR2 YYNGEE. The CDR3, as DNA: TGTGCCACCAGCGTGGGGACTAGCGAGGTTGAGCAGTACTTC. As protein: CATSVGTSEVEQYF.